This is a list of T cell receptor beta chains from one sample in a study of siplizumab effects on memory and regulatory T cells. Clones were sequenced by immunoSEQ multiplex PCR, and TCRdb holds only the in-frame ones, with some missing. The sample shows 90,000 to 120,000 clones, 90% to 95% of them seen only once. The sample taken for sequencing was Tregs sorted from blood. The source is a human donor in good health. The CDR3 runs from the conserved cysteine through the conserved F or W. D genes are given only for firm matches. Only some rows state a clone size, as once, few, many or a class for expanded clones.

abundance: NA
j_gene: TRBJ2-7
v_gene: TRBV5-1
d_gene: TRBD2
CDR3nt: TGCGCCAGCAGCTTGCGTAGCGGGAGCTCCTACGAGCAGTACTTC
CDR3aa: CASSLRSGSSYEQYF

abundance: NA
j_gene: TRBJ2-2
v_gene: TRBV28
d_gene: TRBD1
CDR3nt: TGTGCCAGCAGACGGACAGGGGACACCGGGGAGCTGTTTTTT
CDR3aa: CASRRTGDTGELFF

abundance: NA
j_gene: TRBJ2-5
v_gene: TRBV7-3
d_gene: NA
CDR3nt: TGTGCCAGCAGCTTAACTGCGGTAGAGACCCAGTACTTC
CDR3aa: CASSLTAVETQYF

abundance: few
j_gene: TRBJ2-7
v_gene: TRBV4-1
d_gene: NA
CDR3nt: TGCGCCAGCAGCCAAGACGGCCGGGAGCCCTACGAGCAGTACTTC
CDR3aa: CASSQDGREPYEQYF

abundance: NA
j_gene: TRBJ2-2
v_gene: TRBV19
d_gene: NA
CDR3nt: TGTGCCAGTAGTATCCGGTCCGGGGAGCTGTTTTTT
CDR3aa: CASSIRSGELFF

abundance: once
j_gene: TRBJ2-3
v_gene: TRBV11-2
d_gene: TRBD2
CDR3nt: TGTGCCAGCAGTAAAGGGACTAGCGGGAAGGCAGATACGCAGTATTTT
CDR3aa: CASSKGTSGKADTQYF

abundance: NA
j_gene: TRBJ1-1
v_gene: TRBV29-1
d_gene: TRBD1
CDR3nt: TGCAGCGTTGGTGACAGGGCGGCTTTCTTT
CDR3aa: CSVGDRAAFF

abundance: NA
j_gene: TRBJ2-5
v_gene: TRBV4-1
d_gene: TRBD2
CDR3nt: TGCGCCAGCAGCCAAGGCCTAGCGGACCCAAAAGAGACCCAGTACTTC
CDR3aa: CASSQGLADPKETQYF

abundance: NA
j_gene: TRBJ1-1
v_gene: TRBV7-2
d_gene: NA
CDR3nt: TGTGCCAGCAGCCTATTATACGGCACTGAAGCTTTCTTT
CDR3aa: CASSLLYGTEAFF

abundance: NA
j_gene: TRBJ2-7
v_gene: TRBV5-1
d_gene: TRBD2
CDR3nt: TGCGCCAGCAGCCGGGAGGGGGGACACGAGCAGTACTTC
CDR3aa: CASSREGGHEQYF

abundance: NA
j_gene: TRBJ2-1
v_gene: TRBV6-5
d_gene: NA
CDR3nt: TGTGCCAGCAGTTACGACAGATTCTCCTACAATGAGCAGTTCTTC
CDR3aa: CASSYDRFSYNEQFF

abundance: NA
j_gene: TRBJ1-1
v_gene: TRBV7-6
d_gene: NA
CDR3nt: TGTGCCAGCAGCTTAGTTGGGCCAGTCCTGATGAACACTGAAGCTTTCTTT
CDR3aa: CASSLVGPVLMNTEAFF

abundance: NA
j_gene: TRBJ2-2
v_gene: TRBV27
d_gene: NA
CDR3nt: TGTGCCAGCAGGAGGGCGGGGCTCACCGGGGAGCTGTTTTTT
CDR3aa: CASRRAGLTGELFF

abundance: NA
j_gene: TRBJ1-2
v_gene: TRBV5-8
d_gene: NA
CDR3nt: TGTGCCAGCAGCATTCCTCGACAGATTAACTATGGCTACACCTTC
CDR3aa: CASSIPRQINYGYTF

abundance: once
j_gene: TRBJ2-7
v_gene: TRBV19
d_gene: NA
CDR3nt: TGTGCCACCTCAAGGTATCCCCCCTCCGGTGGGCAGTACTTC
CDR3aa: CATSRYPPSGGQYF

abundance: NA
j_gene: TRBJ2-5
v_gene: TRBV20-1
d_gene: NA
CDR3nt: TGCAGTGCTAGATCGGGGGGCACCCAGTACTTC
CDR3aa: CSARSGGTQYF

abundance: NA
j_gene: TRBJ1-2
v_gene: TRBV18
d_gene: TRBD1
CDR3nt: TGTGCCAGCTCACCGCAACTGGGACAGACGGGGATCTATGGCTACACCTTC
CDR3aa: CASSPQLGQTGIYGYTF

abundance: few
j_gene: TRBJ1-1
v_gene: TRBV5-4
d_gene: NA
CDR3nt: TGTGCCAGCAGAGACGGTTGGAACACTGAAGCTTTCTTT
CDR3aa: CASRDGWNTEAFF

abundance: once
j_gene: TRBJ2-1
v_gene: TRBV10-2
d_gene: NA
CDR3nt: TGCGCCAGCAGGAGGGTGGAGGAGCAGTTCTTC
CDR3aa: CASRRVEEQFF

abundance: NA
j_gene: TRBJ2-5
v_gene: TRBV25-1
d_gene: NA
CDR3nt: TGTGCCAGCAGTGGAGGGCCGGTGCCTTTTCTGGCCCAGTACTTC
CDR3aa: CASSGGPVPFLAQYF

abundance: NA
j_gene: TRBJ2-7
v_gene: TRBV29-1
d_gene: NA
CDR3nt: TGCAGCGTTGAAGGTACAGGGCCTTACGAGCAGTACTTC
CDR3aa: CSVEGTGPYEQYF

abundance: NA
j_gene: TRBJ2-2
v_gene: TRBV2
d_gene: NA
CDR3nt: TGTGCCAGCAGCCAGGGGTCCGGGGAGCTGTTTTTT
CDR3aa: CASSQGSGELFF

abundance: NA
j_gene: TRBJ1-4
v_gene: TRBV9
d_gene: NA
CDR3nt: TGTGCCAGCAGCGTAGCTGGGGGGGCTTATGAAAAACTGTTTTTT
CDR3aa: CASSVAGGAYEKLFF

abundance: NA
j_gene: TRBJ1-2
v_gene: TRBV7-3
d_gene: TRBD1
CDR3nt: TGTGCCAGCAGCTTAGCTTCCACAGGGGGCTATGGCTACACCTTC
CDR3aa: CASSLASTGGYGYTF

abundance: NA
j_gene: TRBJ1-1
v_gene: TRBV27
d_gene: NA
CDR3nt: TGTGCCAGCAGACCTCGAGGGGGTTCGGGTGAAGCTTTCTTT
CDR3aa: CASRPRGGSGEAFF

abundance: once
j_gene: TRBJ2-7
v_gene: TRBV18
d_gene: NA
CDR3nt: TGTGCCAGCTCACGGTCTAGCCTGACCTCCTACGAGCAGTACTTC
CDR3aa: CASSRSSLTSYEQYF

abundance: NA
j_gene: TRBJ2-4
v_gene: TRBV4-1
d_gene: TRBD2
CDR3nt: TGCGCCAGCAGCCAAGAGGGGACTACTATATGGGGCAAAAACATTCAGTACTTC
CDR3aa: CASSQEGTTIWGKNIQYF

abundance: NA
j_gene: TRBJ2-1
v_gene: TRBV5-1
d_gene: NA
CDR3nt: TGCGCCAGCAGCTTGACCGGACGGGAGCAGTTCTTC
CDR3aa: CASSLTGREQFF

abundance: NA
j_gene: TRBJ2-3
v_gene: TRBV10-3
d_gene: NA
CDR3nt: TGTGCCACCAGGGGGAGGGGGGCCACAGATACGCAGTATTTT
CDR3aa: CATRGRGATDTQYF

abundance: NA
j_gene: TRBJ2-2
v_gene: TRBV5-1
d_gene: NA
CDR3nt: TGCGCCAGCAGCTTGGGTCTCTACGGGGAGCTGTTTTTT
CDR3aa: CASSLGLYGELFF

abundance: NA
j_gene: TRBJ2-5
v_gene: TRBV5-1
d_gene: NA
CDR3nt: TGCGCCAGCAGCATGGACGGGGTCCAAGAGACCCAGTACTTC
CDR3aa: CASSMDGVQETQYF

abundance: NA
j_gene: TRBJ1-2
v_gene: TRBV6-5
d_gene: NA
CDR3nt: TGTGCCAGCATCAACCGGGGAGGGTATTATGGCTACACCTTC
CDR3aa: CASINRGGYYGYTF

abundance: NA
j_gene: TRBJ1-1
v_gene: TRBV11-2
d_gene: NA
CDR3nt: TGTGCCAGCAGCTTAGCCAGCTACACTGAAGCTTTCTTT
CDR3aa: CASSLASYTEAFF

abundance: once
j_gene: TRBJ2-1
v_gene: TRBV27
d_gene: NA
CDR3nt: TGTGCCAGCAGAGGGGGGGTAGATCTGCGCAGGACAATCAATGAGCAGTTCTTC
CDR3aa: CASRGGVDLRRTINEQFF

abundance: few
j_gene: TRBJ1-2
v_gene: TRBV5-5
d_gene: TRBD1
CDR3nt: TGTGCCAGCAACCGACAGGGGGTAAACCATGAAGGCTACACCTTC
CDR3aa: CASNRQGVNHEGYTF

abundance: NA
j_gene: TRBJ2-5
v_gene: TRBV18
d_gene: NA
CDR3nt: TGTGCCAGCTCACCAAGTCAGGGTTCAGAGACCCAGTACTTC
CDR3aa: CASSPSQGSETQYF

abundance: NA
j_gene: TRBJ2-2
v_gene: TRBV5-1
d_gene: NA
CDR3nt: TGCGCCAGCAGCTTGGAGGGCCAGTACACCGGGGAGCTGTTTTTT
CDR3aa: CASSLEGQYTGELFF

abundance: NA
j_gene: TRBJ2-5
v_gene: TRBV19
d_gene: NA
CDR3nt: TGTGCCAGTAGTATAGTCGGCGGCCAAGAGACCCAGTACTTC
CDR3aa: CASSIVGGQETQYF

abundance: NA
j_gene: TRBJ2-7
v_gene: TRBV27
d_gene: TRBD2
CDR3nt: TGTGCCAGCAGTAAACTAGCGGGAGACGGCGAGCAGTACTTC
CDR3aa: CASSKLAGDGEQYF

abundance: NA
j_gene: TRBJ2-5
v_gene: TRBV9
d_gene: TRBD2
CDR3nt: TGTGCCAGCAGCGGACCGGGACTAGCGGGACTCTTCCAAGAGACCCAGTACTTC
CDR3aa: CASSGPGLAGLFQETQYF

abundance: once
j_gene: TRBJ1-4
v_gene: TRBV5-8
d_gene: NA
CDR3nt: TGTGCCAGCAGCTTGCAGTTCAGGGGACATGCAACTAATGAAAAACTGTTTTTT
CDR3aa: CASSLQFRGHATNEKLFF

abundance: NA
j_gene: TRBJ2-5
v_gene: TRBV5-1
d_gene: NA
CDR3nt: TGCGCCAGCAGCTTGGCCGACCTACTCCAAGAGACCCAGTACTTC
CDR3aa: CASSLADLLQETQYF

abundance: NA
j_gene: TRBJ2-7
v_gene: TRBV5-1
d_gene: TRBD2
CDR3nt: TGCGCCAGCAGCGCGGCAGCGGGAGGGCGGTACGAGCAGTACTTC
CDR3aa: CASSAAAGGRYEQYF

abundance: NA
j_gene: TRBJ2-3
v_gene: TRBV2
d_gene: NA
CDR3nt: TGTGCCAGCAGTGGGGACGGCGCCACAGATACGCAGTATTTT
CDR3aa: CASSGDGATDTQYF

abundance: NA
j_gene: TRBJ2-7
v_gene: TRBV30
d_gene: NA
CDR3nt: TGTGCCTGGAGCGGAGTACGGACAACCCACTCCTACGAGCAGTACTTC
CDR3aa: CAWSGVRTTHSYEQYF

abundance: NA
j_gene: TRBJ1-2
v_gene: TRBV28
d_gene: NA
CDR3nt: TGTGCCAGCAGTTCTCTTGGGGGGAAGAACTATGGCTACACCTTC
CDR3aa: CASSSLGGKNYGYTF

abundance: NA
j_gene: TRBJ2-2
v_gene: TRBV5-4
d_gene: NA
CDR3nt: TGTGCCAGCAGCTTCGGGGTAGTTTACACCGGGGAGCTGTTTTTT
CDR3aa: CASSFGVVYTGELFF

abundance: NA
j_gene: TRBJ1-1
v_gene: TRBV18
d_gene: NA
CDR3nt: TGTGCCAGCTCCCTAGAGGGACTAAGAACTTTCTTT
CDR3aa: CASSLEGLRTFF

abundance: NA
j_gene: TRBJ2-1
v_gene: TRBV5-1
d_gene: TRBD1
CDR3nt: TGCGCCAGCAGCTTGCTACAGGGGGCAGGGTACAATGAGCAGTTCTTC
CDR3aa: CASSLLQGAGYNEQFF